The 2 T cell receptor beta chains reported below all come from one sample, sequenced in a study of blood T cell repertoires in COVID-19. Profiled with immunoSEQ multiplex PCR; TCRdb holds only in-frame clones, not every one. This table holds around 200,000 clones, roughly 90% found once. The sequencing input was peripheral blood. The receptor source for this set is a man aged 35 to 55 with active or convalescent COVID-19.

The chain carries TRBV6-5 and TRBJ1-1; D possibly corresponds to TRBD1 (5 bases). This CDR3 spans 14 amino acids. Germline loops: CDR1 MNHEY, CDR2 SVGAGI. The ends were cut back, 7 bases at V and 3 bases at J, with 15 bases in the middle. CDR3 in DNA: TGTGCCAGCACCGGGGGGGGGTTCGACACTGAAGCTTTCTTT. This codes for CASTGGGFDTEAFF.

The chain combines TRBV7-8 with TRBJ1-4, with 10 positions matching TRBD1. Germline values: CDR1 SGHVS, CDR2 FQNEAQ. With 3 bases clipped from V and 6 bases from J, the junction kept 7 bases outside the gene matches. The CDR3 extends over 16 amino acids. CDR3 amino acids: CASSFPPGTGDEKLFF. CDR3 nucleotide sequence: TGTGCCAGCAGCTTCCCCCCCGGGACAGGGGATGAAAAACTGTTTTTT. The full variable domain, with the rest looked up from reference TRBV7-8 and TRBJ1-4, is GAGVSQSPRYKVAKRGQDVALRCDPISGHVSLFWYQQALGQGPEFLTYFQNEAQLDKSGLPSDRFFAERPEGSVSTLKIQRTQQEDSAVYLCASSFPPGTGDEKLFFGSGTQLSVL.